The clone carrying this T cell receptor (beta chain) was detected many times. V was clipped by 3 bases and J by 2 bases; unmatched bases: 4. There are 14 residues in the CDR3. The germline V gene has CDR1 SGHNT and CDR2 YYREEE (reference sequence). MiXCR was run by TCRdb on the PCR reads, yielding one entry per CDR3 protein. The table has about 21,000 distinct CDR3 sequences, about 34% seen once. The source of the sample is a study of tumor-infiltrating lymphocytes in oesophageal squamous cell carcinoma. The TCR originated in a male donor with esophageal squamous cell carcinoma. Material for sequencing was esophageal tumor tissue. The chain is built from TRBV5-4 and TRBJ2-7; 8 bases are shared with TRBD1. CDR3 region: CASSSSGQAYEQYF. As DNA, the CDR3 is TGTGCCAGCAGCTCATCGGGACAGGCCTACGAGCAGTACTTC. The complete variable domain, with remaining parts taken from reference TRBV5-4 and TRBJ2-7, reads ETGVTQSPTHLIKTRGQQVTLRCSSQSGHNTVSWYQQALGQGPQFIFQYYREEENGRGNFPPRFSGLQFPNYSSELNVNALELDDSALYLCASSSSGQAYEQYFGPGTRLTVT.